The 21 T cell receptor beta chains given below trace back to one sample, sequenced in a study of shared clonotypes between healthy human individuals. Some clones are missing from TCRdb's copy, which holds only in-frame ones; the method was immunoSEQ multiplex PCR. The data show more than 2 million clones, 85% to 95% seen once. The sample was naive CD4+ T cells sorted from blood. As for subset: CD45RA+ positively selected. These receptors originate from a man aged 18 to 35 in good health.

As regards this clone: Distinct nucleotide sequences in the sample also encode this CDR3. V is TRBV5-4 and J is TRBJ2-1; 10 bases fit TRBD1. CDR1 is SGHNT, CDR2 YYREEE, per germline (reference sequence). The V and J ends lost 3 bases and 1 base, in that order; junction bases with no gene match: 1. This CDR3 has 15 amino acids. The CDR3 sequence: CASSSGQGSYNEQFF. Here the CDR3 DNA reads TGTGCCAGCAGCTCGGGACAGGGGTCCTACAATGAGCAGTTCTTC. Full variable domain (outside the CDR3, taken from reference TRBV5-4 and TRBJ2-1): ETGVTQSPTHLIKTRGQQVTLRCSSQSGHNTVSWYQQALGQGPQFIFQYYREEENGRGNFPPRFSGLQFPNYSSELNVNALELDDSALYLCASSSGQGSYNEQFFGPGTRLTVL.

The chain employs TRBV5-4 and TRBJ1-5, with a tentative D call TRBD1 (5 bases). V was shortened by 5 bases and J by 5 bases, with 14 bases between the two germline ends. This CDR3 has 14 residues. The V gene's germline CDR1 is SGHNT and CDR2 YYREEE (reference sequence). This CDR3 is CASSLDGGDQPQHF. DNA for the CDR3: TGTGCCAGCAGTCTCGATGGGGGGGATCAGCCCCAGCATTTT.

Concerning this clone itself: A read error may explain this, as a much larger clone is one base away. The chain links TRBV7-9 to TRBJ1-5; possible D gene TRBD1, 5 bases. This CDR3 has 14 residues. V dropped 2 bases and J dropped 1 base, with 6 bases sitting between them. Germline CDR1 and CDR2: SEHNR and FQNEAQ (reference sequence). In DNA form, the CDR3 reads TGTGCCAGCAGCTTAAGGGGAAGCAATCAGCCCCAGCATTTT. It codes for CASSLRGSNQPQHF.

This chain links TRBV5-4 with TRBJ1-2, with D possibly matching TRBD1 (6 bases). Germline lookup yields CDR1 SGHNT and CDR2 YYREEE (reference sequence). The CDR3 is 13 amino acids. V lost 4 bases and J 5 bases, leaving 12 bases between the germline ends. CDR3 region: CASSLKDSYGYTF. The CDR3 coding sequence is TGTGCCAGCAGCCTCAAGGACAGTTATGGCTACACCTTC.

Comments on this clone: Other nucleotide sequences from this sample produce the same CDR3. V and J are TRBV28 and TRBJ1-3; perhaps TRBD1 as D (5 bases). Germline V gives CDR1 MDHEN, CDR2 SYDVKM. This CDR3 region has 14 residues. Trimming cost V 7 bases and J 0 bases, with 10 bases left between them. This CDR3 is CASTPGSSGNTIYF. The CDR3 DNA reads as TGTGCCAGCACCCCAGGGAGCTCTGGAAACACCATATATTTT.

Details on this clone: The same CDR3 can be traced to other DNA sequences in this sample. The chain has TRBV7-9 and TRBJ2-2; 9 nucleotides agree with TRBD1. There are 15 residues in the CDR3. Losses at the gene ends were 3 bases for V and 2 bases for J; bases not matched to a gene: 1. Germline V gene lookup returns CDR1 SEHNR and CDR2 FQNEAQ (reference sequence). The DNA of the CDR3 is TGTGCCAGCAGCTTGGGACAGGGCAACACCGGGGAGCTGTTTTTT. This encodes CASSLGQGNTGELFF. The variable domain in full, completed from reference TRBV7-9 and TRBJ2-2, reads DTGVSQNPRHKITKRGQNVTFRCDPISEHNRLYWYRQTLGQGPEFLTYFQNEAQLEKSRLLSDRFSAERPKGSFSTLEIQRTEQGDSAMYLCASSLGQGNTGELFFGEGSRLTVL.

The genes are TRBV14 and TRBJ2-5, with 7 bases identical to TRBD1. From germline, CDR1 is SGHDN and CDR2 FVKESK. Trimming cost V 0 bases and J 5 bases; bases outside gene matches: 6. The CDR3 covers 15 residues. The CDR3 sequence is CASSQDQGGGETQYF. As DNA, the CDR3 is TGTGCCAGCAGCCAAGATCAAGGGGGCGGTGAGACCCAGTACTTC.

The gene calls are TRBV23-1 and TRBJ2-7; D is perhaps TRBD1 (6 bases). TRBV23-1 is sorted into the ORF group, with uncertain function. V was shortened by 2 bases and J by 6 bases, with 14 bases between the two germline ends. The CDR3 totals 14 residues. The CDR3 sequence: CASSQLTGICEQYF. The CDR3 region has the DNA TGCGCCAGCAGTCAACTAACAGGGATCTGCGAGCAGTACTTC.

The chain links TRBV14 to TRBJ2-7, with TRBD1 matching 8 bases. Unmatched junction bases numbered 3, after V lost 5 bases and J lost 0 bases. CDR1 is SGHDN, CDR2 FVKESK, per germline. This CDR3 spans 14 amino acids. The CDR3 sequence is CASSGQGNSYEQYF. The CDR3 nucleotides are TGTGCCAGCAGCGGACAGGGCAACTCCTACGAGCAGTACTTC.

Only one count was recorded for this clone. The rearrangement joins TRBV6-6 to TRBJ2-1; TRBD2 agrees at 9 bases. CDR3 length equals 15 residues. Germline V gives CDR1 MNHNY, CDR2 SVGAGI (reference sequence). The V segment lost 5 bases and the J segment 7 bases; nucleotides outside the gene matches: 9. The CDR3 sequence: CASSPGTSFGNEQFF. DNA for the CDR3: TGTGCCAGCAGTCCGGGGACTAGCTTTGGAAATGAGCAGTTCTTC.

This rearrangement joins TRBV5-1 to TRBJ2-5; no clear D. CDR1 and CDR2 from the germline V gene are SGHRS and YFSETQ. The CDR3 length is 15 residues. Between the trimmed V and J ends, which lost 1 base and 4 bases, there was a span of 14 bases. The CDR3 DNA reads TGCGCCAGCAGCTTGCAAGGTGTGGGCGGAGAGACCCAGTACTTC. It codes for CASSLQGVGGETQYF.

The chain carries TRBV6-5 and TRBJ1-5; TRBD1 might be the D (6 bases). Germline assignment: CDR1 MNHEY and CDR2 SVGAGI. Trimming pared 8 bases from V and 4 bases from J, leaving 15 bases between. The CDR3 runs to 14 residues. CDR3 bases: TGTGCCAGCGCATCCAGGGGTACGAATCAGCCCCAGCATTTT. It specifies CASASRGTNQPQHF.

This chain links TRBV25-1 with TRBJ2-2; D tentatively fits TRBD1 or TRBD2 (5 bases each). Germline V lookup: CDR1 MGHDK, CDR2 SYGVNS. CDR3 length: 14 residues. Trimming shortened V by 6 bases and J by 7 bases, and 15 bases separated the two germline ends. For the CDR3, the DNA is TGTGCCAGCAGCCCCGGGACCACTTTCGGGGAGCTGTTTTTT. Its translation: CASSPGTTFGELFF. Supplemented by reference TRBV25-1 and TRBJ2-2, the full variable domain reads EADIYQTPRYLVIGTGKKITLECSQTMGHDKMYWYQQDPGMELHLIHYSYGVNSTEKGDLSSESTVSRIRTEHFPLTLESARPSHTSQYLCASSPGTTFGELFFGEGSRLTVL.

The chain couples TRBV30 to TRBJ2-1; no definite D call. Germline CDR1 is GTSNPN and CDR2 is SVGIG (reference sequence). The CDR3 is 14 amino acids. V was cut by 0 bases and J by 7 bases, with 13 bases left in between. This CDR3 is CAWSVLLERNEQFF. CDR3 DNA: TGTGCCTGGAGTGTACTCCTGGAACGGAATGAGCAGTTCTTC.

As regards this clone: The sample contains more than one DNA sequence encoding this CDR3. This chain joins TRBV7-3 and TRBJ1-1; D is possibly TRBD1 (5 bases). CDR1 SGHTA and CDR2 FQGTGA come from the germline V gene. Deletions cut 3 bases from V and 1 base from J, with 6 bases between. The CDR3 totals 13 residues. The CDR3 nucleotides read TGTGCCAGCAGCTTCACAGGGAACACTGAAGCTTTCTTT. Protein: CASSFTGNTEAFF.

The rearrangement joins TRBV5-4 to TRBJ2-7; TRBD2 agrees at 11 bases. CDR1 is SGHNT and CDR2 is YYREEE in the germline V gene (reference sequence). The CDR3 has 16 residues. The junction had 7 bases not matched to a gene; V was cut back by 2 bases and J by 3 bases. The CDR3 is CASSLTSGSRIYEQYF. Written as DNA, the CDR3 is TGTGCCAGCAGCTTAACTAGCGGGAGTCGAATCTACGAGCAGTACTTC. Full variable domain (missing parts from reference TRBV5-4 and TRBJ2-7): ETGVTQSPTHLIKTRGQQVTLRCSSQSGHNTVSWYQQALGQGPQFIFQYYREEENGRGNFPPRFSGLQFPNYSSELNVNALELDDSALYLCASSLTSGSRIYEQYFGPGTRLTVT.

A word on this clone: An end of the junction differs from the germline gene, which may be a read error. V usage is TRBV5-1 and J usage is TRBJ1-2, with 7 bases identical to TRBD1. Germline V gene lookup returns CDR1 SGHRS and CDR2 YFSETQ. The CDR3 contains 15 residues. The DNA of the CDR3 is TGCGCCAGCAGCTTGGAAGGGGGCGCCAACTCTGGCTACACCTTC. Encoded protein: CASSLEGGANSGYTF.

This chain links TRBV5-6 with TRBJ2-5; D is unresolved. From germline, CDR1 is SGHDT and CDR2 YYEEEE. The CDR3 runs 13 residues. Between the trimmed V and J ends, which lost 1 base and 9 bases, there was a span of 13 bases. CDR3 DNA sequence: TGTGCCAGCAGCTTGACCCATCTTATGGCCCAGTACTTC. Protein product: CASSLTHLMAQYF. The entire variable domain, with the rest obtained from reference TRBV5-6 and TRBJ2-5, is as follows: DAGVTQSPTHLIKTRGQQVTLRCSPKSGHDTVSWYQQALGQGPQFIFQYYEEEERQRGNFPDRFSGHQFPNYSSELNVNALLLGDSALYLCASSLTHLMAQYFGPGTRLLVL.

This clone was picked up one time. This chain uses TRBV6-5 with TRBJ2-7; 7 bases fit TRBD1. CDR1 MNHEY and CDR2 SVGAGI come from the germline V gene. The CDR3 is 15 amino acids. The V gene end was trimmed by 5 bases and the J gene end by 2 bases; junction bases not matched to a gene: 9. The chain's CDR3 is CASSQNVQGTYEQYF. Here the CDR3 DNA reads TGTGCCAGCAGTCAAAATGTACAGGGGACCTACGAGCAGTACTTC.

The chain is built from TRBV30 and TRBJ2-3; weak D call: TRBD2 (6 bases). This CDR3 has 14 residues. CDR1 is GTSNPN, CDR2 SVGIG, per germline (reference sequence). The V and J ends lost 0 bases and 7 bases respectively, with 14 bases between them. The CDR3 sequence is CAWSVDSRGNTQYF. CDR3 coding DNA: TGTGCCTGGAGTGTTGACTCCCGCGGGAATACGCAGTATTTT. The whole variable domain, remainder taken from reference TRBV30 and TRBJ2-3, is SQTIHQWPATLVQPVGSPLSLECTVEGTSNPNLYWYRQAAGRGLQLLFYSVGIGQISSEVPQNLSASRPQDRQFILSSKKLLLSDSGFYLCAWSVDSRGNTQYFGPGTRLTVL.

The CDR3 sequence: CASSNVGTEAFF. CDR3 in DNA: TGTGCCAGCAGTAACGTGGGGACTGAAGCTTTCTTT. The chain has TRBV6-1 and TRBJ1-1, with D unresolved. The germline V gene encodes CDR1 MNHNS and CDR2 SASEGT. The CDR3 is 12 residues long. The germline V and J ends were trimmed by 5 bases and 5 bases, with 9 bases remaining between them.